This record looks at one T cell receptor beta chain sequence and its context. The entry originates in a study of cytomegalovirus exposure and HLA in healthy donors. The PCR was carried out with 60 Vbeta primers and 13 Jbeta primers. Data came from immunoSEQ multiplex PCR; TCRdb stores just in-frame clones and leaves some out. Of 70,000 to 100,000 clones in the sample, 65% to 85% are singletons; the top ten hold approximately 2%. Germline V lookup: CDR1 SGHAT, CDR2 FQNNGV. This CDR3 spans 18 amino acids. The V and J ends lost 6 bases and 4 bases respectively, with 24 bases between them. The chain employs TRBV11-2 and TRBJ1-4; the D gene is possibly TRBD1 (5 bases). The sequenced sample consisted of PBMCs. The TCR sequence derives from a man between 18 and 35 years old in good health and CMV-seronegative. This chain's CDR3 is CASSRGRGPLVGNEKLFF. The CDR3 DNA sequence: TGTGCCAGCAGTCGGGGGAGGGGCCCACTAGTTGGTAATGAAAAACTGTTTTTT.